This T cell receptor (beta chain) was identified during a study of post-analysis software for immune sequencing data. Prepared libraries of TCR beta cDNA carried unique molecular identifiers. TCRdb processed the PCR reads anew with MiXCR; each CDR3 protein has one entry. The top ten clones hold around 0.56% of a sample with roughly 800,000 distinct CDR3 sequences, 30% of them seen once. This CDR3 comprises 15 residues. The V segment lost 7 bases and the J segment 5 bases; nucleotides outside the gene matches: 12. CDR1 and CDR2 from the germline V gene are MNHEY and SVGAGI. In regard to this clonotype: The antigen is not known.

Regarding the study as a whole: Samples made in the same batch grouped tightly together by F measure. In patients, roughly 5 TRBV segments were more frequent than in controls, with TRBV5-6, TRBV5-1 and TRBV20-1 among them.

The TCR comes from a girl aged 10-17 years with multiple sclerosis. The rearrangement links TRBV6-5 to TRBJ1-1, with 8 bases aligning to TRBD1. The sample comprised blood. The CDR3 sequence is CASTDRQGTGTEAFF. The CDR3 DNA is TGTGCCAGCACCGACCGACAGGGGACAGGAACTGAAGCTTTCTTT.